The clone carrying this T cell receptor beta chain was seen repeatedly, ten times or more. Its antigen is currently unknown. Patients chosen for sequencing had shown CD8+CD57+ cell expansion by flow cytometry. None of the patients had been given any therapy when their blood was sampled. Following bead-based enrichment, CD8+CD57+ cells furnished a mean 1.6 ug DNA. The junction had 2 bases not matched to a gene; V was cut back by 0 bases and J by 1 base. This CDR3 has 15 amino acids. Germline values: CDR1 LNHNV, CDR2 YYDKDF (reference sequence). The sample belongs to a study of CD8+CD57+ T cells in acquired aplastic anemia. The use of genomic DNA as template underpinned the TCR beta VDJ and CDR3 profiling. MiXCR, run by TCRdb on the reads, gives a single entry per CDR3 protein. The table shows some 16,000 distinct CDR3 sequences, with approximately 40% occurring only once. Study-wide findings and caveats: CD8+CD57+ cells in patients trailed total CD4+ and CD8+ pools in diversity. A set of some 28 CD8+ CDR3 sequences was shared between patients and controls, and these sequences appeared highly expressed in patients. No significant patient-versus-control difference appeared in CD8+ Simpson's diversity.

The material sequenced was CD8+CD57+ T cells sorted from PBMCs. Described subset: bead-enriched CD8+CD57+ effector memory T cells from SAA patients. V usage is TRBV15 and J usage is TRBJ2-5; TRBD2 aligns across 7 bases. The receptor was derived from a human donor with aplastic anemia. This CDR3 is CATSRDSGGQETQYF. The CDR3 bases are TGTGCCACCAGCAGAGATTCGGGAGGCCAAGAGACCCAGTACTTC.